This passage covers 27 T cell receptor beta chains from one sample sequenced in a study of OX40 agonist ivuxolimab in advanced cancers. Clones were read by immunoSEQ multiplex PCR, and TCRdb kept only the in-frame ones, dropping some. This table has 12,000 to 15,000 clones, roughly 92% appearing once. This specimen was CD4+ or CD8+ T cells sorted from blood, taken in a trial of the OX40 agonist ivuxolimab. All receptors derive from an adult with an advanced solid tumor such as melanoma, head and neck, liver or kidney cancer.

The chain couples TRBV10-3 to TRBJ2-3, with a tentative D call TRBD2 (5 bases). Trimming left V 11 bases short and J 0 bases short, with 15 bases between. This CDR3 has 14 residues. Germline-derived CDR1 and CDR2 are ENHRY and SYGVKD. CDR3 sequence (DNA): TGTGCCGCCACTGGCGGGTATAGCACAGATACGCAGTATTTT. This sequence encodes CAATGGYSTDTQYF.

V is TRBV9 and J is TRBJ1-2, with D tentatively TRBD1 (5 bases). Trimming took 3 bases from V and 5 from J, leaving 14 bases between them. This CDR3 is 14 amino acids long. Germline lookup yields CDR1 SGDLS and CDR2 YYNGEE. The CDR3 DNA reads TGTGCCAGCAGCGCGGGACCGGACTTTTATGGCTACACCTTC. Its protein is CASSAGPDFYGYTF.

This chain's CDR3 is CSVERPGGSYEQYF. The CDR3 DNA sequence: TGCAGCGTTGAAAGGCCGGGAGGGTCCTACGAGCAGTACTTC. The rearrangement uses TRBV29-1 and TRBJ2-7; TRBD2 matches 8 bases. CDR1 is SQVTM and CDR2 is ANQGSEA in the germline V gene. The CDR3 has 14 amino acids. J was trimmed by 1 base and V by 2 bases; bases with no gene match: 4.

This clone was counted a single time. The chain combines TRBV28 with TRBJ2-1, with TRBD1 matching 10 bases. After removal of 3 bases from V and 0 bases from J, the junction contained 17 bases not matched to a gene. Germline assignment: CDR1 MDHEN and CDR2 SYDVKM. There are 21 residues in the CDR3. Here the CDR3 reads CASSFLTGTGVAVSSYNEQFF. As DNA, the CDR3 is TGTGCCAGCAGTTTTCTGACCGGGACAGGGGTAGCGGTGAGCTCCTACAATGAGCAGTTCTTC.

The chain is built from TRBV28 and TRBJ2-1, with D perhaps TRBD2 (6 bases). This CDR3 has 13 residues. The germline V gene encodes CDR1 MDHEN and CDR2 SYDVKM. V was clipped by 11 bases and J by 0 bases, with 11 bases between them. The CDR3 DNA sequence: TGTGCCTGCCGGGACTTCTCCTACAATGAGCAGTTCTTC. Residues: CACRDFSYNEQFF.

The V gene is TRBV9, the J gene TRBJ2-1; D perhaps matches TRBD2 (5 bases). With 7 bases removed from V and 1 base from J, the gap between germline ends came to 9 bases. The germline V gene encodes CDR1 SGDLS and CDR2 YYNGEE. The CDR3 has 13 amino acids. CDR3 loop: CASQRESYNEQFF. Here the CDR3 DNA reads TGTGCCAGCCAGAGGGAGTCCTACAATGAGCAGTTCTTC.

The chain couples TRBV19 to TRBJ2-7, with D hard to call. The CDR3 length is 13 residues. With 0 bases removed from V and 0 bases from J, the gap between germline ends came to 3 bases. Germline V gene data show CDR1 as LNHDA and CDR2 as SQIVND (reference sequence). CDR3 protein: CASSIDFSYEQYF. The DNA of the CDR3 is TGTGCCAGTAGTATAGACTTCTCCTACGAGCAGTACTTC.

As for this clone: A junction end diverges from the germline sequence, so it may reflect a read error. This chain uses TRBV9 with TRBJ2-1; D might be TRBD1 (6 bases). The germline V gene has CDR1 SGDLS and CDR2 YYNGEE. The CDR3 consists of 16 residues. The CDR3 region has the DNA TGTGCCGGCAGCCAACGGGACACCTACTCCTACAATGAGCAGTTCTTC. This sequence encodes CAGSQRDTYSYNEQFF. Together with reference TRBV9 and TRBJ2-1, the CDR3 gives the full variable domain: DSGVTQTPKHLITATGQRVTLRCSPRSGDLSVYWYQQSLDQGLQFLIQYYNGEERAKGNILERFSAQQFPDLHSELNLSSLELGDSALYFCAGSQRDTYSYNEQFFGPGTRLTVL.

The J gene is TRBJ1-2, the V gene TRBV7-9; no definite D call. Trimming pared 1 base from V and 4 bases from J, leaving 10 bases between. CDR1 is SEHNR, CDR2 FQNEAQ, per germline (reference sequence). The CDR3 is 14 amino acids. The CDR3 region is CASSLGGEIYGYTF. In DNA form, the CDR3 reads TGTGCCAGCAGCTTAGGCGGCGAGATCTATGGCTACACCTTC.

V usage is TRBV5-5 and J usage is TRBJ2-7; a possible D gene is TRBD2 (5 bases). Germline V gene data show CDR1 as SGHKS and CDR2 as YYEKEE (reference sequence). Deletions cut 2 bases from V and 2 bases from J, with 11 bases between. This CDR3 contains 14 residues. CDR3 amino acids: CASSFDGNAYEQYF. In DNA, the CDR3 is TGTGCCAGCAGCTTTGACGGGAACGCCTACGAGCAGTACTTC.

The chain uses TRBV30 and TRBJ2-1, with 8 positions matching TRBD1. V lost 5 bases, J lost 8 bases, and 2 bases stayed unmatched. Per germline, CDR1 GTSNPN and CDR2 SVGIG (reference sequence). This CDR3 has 11 amino acids. The CDR3 spells CAWQGAYEQFF. DNA for the CDR3: TGTGCCTGGCAGGGGGCTTATGAGCAGTTCTTC.

The rearrangement uses TRBV7-9 and TRBJ1-3; D may be TRBD1 (5 bases). CDR3 length: 12 amino acids. The V gene lost 5 bases and the J gene lost 9 bases, with 11 bases spanning the gap. CDR1 SEHNR and CDR2 FQNEAQ come from the germline V gene (reference sequence). The CDR3 region is CASSPTGSTIYF. Here the CDR3 DNA reads TGTGCCAGCAGCCCAACAGGTTCCACCATATATTTT.

The V call is TRBV30, the J call TRBJ2-2; D possibly corresponds to TRBD2 (5 bases). Germline values: CDR1 GTSNPN, CDR2 SVGIG (reference sequence). The CDR3 loop spans 14 amino acids. V lost 2 bases and J lost 3, with 10 bases in between. The DNA for the CDR3 is TGTGCCTGGAGTCTCTGGGGAGACACCGGGGAGCTGTTTTTT. Protein product: CAWSLWGDTGELFF.

J is TRBJ2-3 and V is TRBV5-1, with TRBD2 matching 9 bases. CDR1 and CDR2 from the germline V gene are SGHRS and YFSETQ. V dropped 0 bases and J dropped 5; count of bases not matched to a gene: 10. The CDR3 sequence is 17 residues long. CDR3 sequence: CASSLAAFGRGGDTQYF. In DNA form, the CDR3 reads TGCGCCAGCAGCTTGGCCGCCTTCGGGCGGGGGGGAGATACGCAGTATTTT.

The rearrangement joins TRBV27 to TRBJ2-3, with D possibly matching TRBD1 (7 bases). V was pared by 6 bases and J by 0 bases, with 13 bases between. The CDR3 loop spans 15 amino acids. CDR1 is MNHEY and CDR2 is SMNVEV in the germline V gene (reference sequence). The CDR3 is CASSYQGGSTDTQYF. The CDR3 region has the DNA TGTGCCAGCAGCTACCAGGGGGGAAGCACAGATACGCAGTATTTT.

This sequence joins TRBV28 and TRBJ2-2; TRBD2 aligns across 14 bases. The germline gives CDR1 MDHEN, CDR2 SYDVKM. The CDR3 covers 19 residues. V trimming: 5 bases; J trimming: 0 bases; junction bases outside the gene matches: 8. The CDR3 nucleotides are TGTGCCAGCAGTCCAATCGGACTAGCGGGGGGCCCGAACACCGGGGAGCTGTTTTTT. This sequence encodes CASSPIGLAGGPNTGELFF.

V is TRBV7-8 and J is TRBJ1-1; unclear D gene. V was trimmed by 1 base and J by 10 bases, leaving 7 bases between them. CDR1 SGHVS and CDR2 FQNEAQ come from the germline V gene. The CDR3 has 11 amino acids. The CDR3 DNA reads TGTGCCAGCAGCTTAGGCTCCGCAGCTTTCTTT. Translating gives CASSLGSAAFF.

The chain couples TRBV19 to TRBJ2-7; D gene unclear. The germline V gene has CDR1 LNHDA and CDR2 SQIVND (reference sequence). The CDR3 has 11 amino acids. The V and J ends lost 1 base and 6 bases respectively, with 4 bases between them. In nucleotides, the CDR3 is TGTGCCAGTAGTATAGCTAGCGAGCAGTACTTC. Translated: CASSIASEQYF.

The chain joins TRBV27 to TRBJ2-7, with D possibly TRBD2 on 5 matching bases. Deletions cut 10 bases from V and 6 bases from J, with 22 bases between. The CDR3 runs 14 residues. Germline V CDR1 and CDR2: MNHEY, SMNVEV (reference sequence). Here the CDR3 reads CATTSLLSGSEQYF. DNA for the CDR3: TGTGCCACCACTTCCCTATTGAGCGGCAGCGAGCAGTACTTC.

V and J are TRBV25-1 and TRBJ2-1, with 8 bases aligning to TRBD1. This CDR3 region has 14 residues. Germline values: CDR1 MGHDK, CDR2 SYGVNS. After removal of 5 bases from V and 0 bases from J, the junction contained 0 bases not matched to a gene. This CDR3 is CASSTGGSYNEQFF. CDR3 sequence (DNA): TGTGCCAGCAGTACAGGGGGCTCCTACAATGAGCAGTTCTTC.

Only a few counts were recorded for this clone. This chain's CDR3 is CASLEGRQGPNTEAFF. In DNA, the CDR3 is TGTGCCAGTTTGGAGGGGCGGCAGGGGCCGAACACTGAAGCTTTCTTT. The rearrangement uses TRBV2 and TRBJ1-1; a possible D gene is TRBD1 (6 bases). Trimming removed 9 bases from V and 1 base from J, with 21 bases in between. Germline V gene sequence: CDR1 SNHLY, CDR2 FYNNEI. The CDR3 is 16 residues long.

The V gene is TRBV6-1, the J gene TRBJ1-1, with D possibly TRBD1 on 5 matching bases. V lost 5 bases to trimming and J lost 8 bases, with 15 bases between them. The CDR3 sequence is 13 residues long. Germline V CDR1 and CDR2: MNHNS, SASEGT. The CDR3 here is CASSPQPGTEAFF. CDR3 nucleotide sequence: TGTGCCAGCAGTCCCCAGCCGGGGACGGAAGCTTTCTTT.

This chain links TRBV28 with TRBJ2-3; TRBD2 matches 8 bases. Germline CDR1 MDHEN, CDR2 SYDVKM. The CDR3 totals 17 residues. Trimming took 1 base from V and 8 from J; bases not matched to a gene: 14. CDR3 sequence reads: CASSLFPREGGDATQYF. As DNA, the CDR3 is TGTGCCAGCAGTTTATTTCCCCGGGAGGGGGGCGACGCTACGCAGTATTTT.

The chain carries TRBV11-1 and TRBJ2-2; D unresolved. Trimming removed 1 base at V and 0 bases at J, with 3 bases between. Germline CDR1 is SGHAT and CDR2 is FQDESV (reference sequence). The CDR3 runs to 14 residues. This chain's CDR3 is CASSLGPNTGELFF. Here the CDR3 DNA reads TGTGCCAGCAGCTTAGGGCCGAACACCGGGGAGCTGTTTTTT.

The chain carries TRBV15 and TRBJ1-2; TRBD1 matches 12 bases. CDR1 and CDR2 from the germline V gene are LNHNV and YYDKDF (reference sequence). The CDR3 contains 15 residues. V was pared by 1 base and J by 10 bases, with 7 bases of the junction left unmatched. The CDR3 here is CATSRVGTGGLFYTF. CDR3 bases: TGTGCCACCAGCAGAGTCGGGACAGGGGGCCTCTTCTACACCTTC.

This chain connects TRBV7-3 to TRBJ1-5; D is undetermined. V was pared by 2 bases and J by 3 bases, with 14 bases between. This CDR3 region has 16 residues. The germline V gene encodes CDR1 SGHTA and CDR2 FQGTGA. The CDR3 protein is CASSLSGRGANQPQHF. As DNA, the CDR3 is TGTGCCAGCAGCTTATCGGGCCGAGGAGCCAATCAGCCCCAGCATTTT.

J is TRBJ1-6 and V is TRBV7-9; a weak D match, TRBD1 (5 bases). The CDR3 sequence is 15 residues long. The germline V and J ends were trimmed by 5 bases and 4 bases, with 12 bases remaining between them. CDR1 and CDR2 from the germline V gene are SEHNR and FQNEAQ (reference sequence). The DNA for the CDR3 is TGTGCCAGCAGCCCATCGGGGGGTTATAATTCACCCCTCCACTTT. Translated, it gives CASSPSGGYNSPLHF.